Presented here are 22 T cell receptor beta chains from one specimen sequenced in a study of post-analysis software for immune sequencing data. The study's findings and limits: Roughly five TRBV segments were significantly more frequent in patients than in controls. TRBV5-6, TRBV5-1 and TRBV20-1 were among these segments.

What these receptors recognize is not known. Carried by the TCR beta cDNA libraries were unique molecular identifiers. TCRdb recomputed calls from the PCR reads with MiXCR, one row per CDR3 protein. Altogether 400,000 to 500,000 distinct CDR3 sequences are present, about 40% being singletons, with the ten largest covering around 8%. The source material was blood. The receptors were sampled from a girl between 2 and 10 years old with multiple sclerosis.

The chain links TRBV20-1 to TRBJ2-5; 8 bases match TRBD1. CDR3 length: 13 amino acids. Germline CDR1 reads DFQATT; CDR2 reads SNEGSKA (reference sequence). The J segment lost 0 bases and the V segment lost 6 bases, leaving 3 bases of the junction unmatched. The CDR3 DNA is TGCAGTGCCCGGACAGGGTACCAAGAGACCCAGTACTTC. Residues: CSARTGYQETQYF.

The CDR3 nucleotides are TGTGCCAGCTCAACGGGGACTAGCGGAGGCGGAAATGAGCAGTTCTTC. The encoded protein is CASSTGTSGGGNEQFF. The chain employs TRBV18 and TRBJ2-1, with 11 bases lining up with TRBD2. The CDR3 loop spans 16 amino acids. Germline assignment: CDR1 KGHSH and CDR2 LQKENI. J was trimmed by 7 bases and V by 5 bases; bases with no gene match: 10.

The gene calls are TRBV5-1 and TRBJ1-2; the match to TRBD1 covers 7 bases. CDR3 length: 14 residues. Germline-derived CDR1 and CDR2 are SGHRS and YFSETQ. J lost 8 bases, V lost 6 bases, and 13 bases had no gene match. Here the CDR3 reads CASTPGQNLNGYTF. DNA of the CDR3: TGCGCCAGCACCCCGGGACAGAACTTGAACGGCTACACCTTC.

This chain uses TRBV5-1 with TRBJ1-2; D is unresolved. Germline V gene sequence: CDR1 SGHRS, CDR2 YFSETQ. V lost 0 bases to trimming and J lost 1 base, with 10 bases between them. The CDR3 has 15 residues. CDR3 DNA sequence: TGCGCCAGCAGCTTGGGGCGGAACGATAACTATGGCTACACCTTC. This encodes CASSLGRNDNYGYTF.

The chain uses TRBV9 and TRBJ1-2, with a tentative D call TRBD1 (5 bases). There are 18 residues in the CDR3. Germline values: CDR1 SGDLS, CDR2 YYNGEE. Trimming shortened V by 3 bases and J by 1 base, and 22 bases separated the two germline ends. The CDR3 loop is CASSALPVGRDRNYGYTF. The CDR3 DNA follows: TGTGCCAGCAGCGCCCTACCAGTTGGCAGGGACCGTAACTATGGCTACACCTTC. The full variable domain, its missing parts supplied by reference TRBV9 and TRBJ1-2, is DSGVTQTPKHLITATGQRVTLRCSPRSGDLSVYWYQQSLDQGLQFLIQYYNGEERAKGNILERFSAQQFPDLHSELNLSSLELGDSALYFCASSALPVGRDRNYGYTFGSGTRLTVV.

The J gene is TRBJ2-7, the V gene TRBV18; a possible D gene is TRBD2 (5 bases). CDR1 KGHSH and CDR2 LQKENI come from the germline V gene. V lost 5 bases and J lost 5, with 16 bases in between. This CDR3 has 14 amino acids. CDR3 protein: CASSYSGNLDEQYF. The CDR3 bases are TGTGCCAGCTCATACTCGGGGAACTTGGACGAGCAGTACTTC.

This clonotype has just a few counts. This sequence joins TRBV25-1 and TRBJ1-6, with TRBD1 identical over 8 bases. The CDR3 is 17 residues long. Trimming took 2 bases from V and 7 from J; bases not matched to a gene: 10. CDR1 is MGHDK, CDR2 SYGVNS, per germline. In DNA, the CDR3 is TGTGCCAGCAGTGAACCCATTGGGTACAGGGGGAATTCACCCCTCCACTTT. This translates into CASSEPIGYRGNSPLHF.

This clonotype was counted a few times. In DNA, the CDR3 is TGTGCCAGCAGCCAGGAACTAGCGACAGTCTCCTACGAGCAGTACTTC. Translation gives CASSQELATVSYEQYF. The chain links TRBV4-2 to TRBJ2-7; 7 nucleotides agree with TRBD2. Germline-derived CDR1 and CDR2 are LGHNA and YNFKEQ. The CDR3 loop spans 16 amino acids. After removal of 3 bases from V and 0 bases from J, the junction contained 8 bases not matched to a gene.

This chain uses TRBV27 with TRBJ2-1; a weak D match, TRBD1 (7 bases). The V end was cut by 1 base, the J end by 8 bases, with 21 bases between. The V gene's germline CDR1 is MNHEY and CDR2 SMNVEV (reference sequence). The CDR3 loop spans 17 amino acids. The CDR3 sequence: CASSLYLIGQGEDEQFF. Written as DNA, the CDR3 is TGTGCCAGCAGTTTATATCTTATCGGGCAGGGGGAGGATGAGCAGTTCTTC.

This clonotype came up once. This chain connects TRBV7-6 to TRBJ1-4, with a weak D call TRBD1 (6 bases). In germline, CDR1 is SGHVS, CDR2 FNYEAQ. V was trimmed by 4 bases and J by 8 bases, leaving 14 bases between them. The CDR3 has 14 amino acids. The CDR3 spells CASSSRRGDEKLFF. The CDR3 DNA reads TGTGCCAGCAGCTCTAGAAGGGGGGACGAAAAACTGTTTTTT.

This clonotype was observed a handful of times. The CDR3 reads CASSVSASASGEQYF. Written as DNA, the CDR3 is TGTGCCAGCAGCGTAAGCGCAAGCGCTAGCGGAGAGCAGTACTTC. The rearrangement links TRBV9 to TRBJ2-7; 7 bases fit TRBD2. The germline V gene has CDR1 SGDLS and CDR2 YYNGEE. J gave up 7 bases and V 1 base, and 11 bases lay outside the gene matches. The CDR3 loop spans 15 amino acids.

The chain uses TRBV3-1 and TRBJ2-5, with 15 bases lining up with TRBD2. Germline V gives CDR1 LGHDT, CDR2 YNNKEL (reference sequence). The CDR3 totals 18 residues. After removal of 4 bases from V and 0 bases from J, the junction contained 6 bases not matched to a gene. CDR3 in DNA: TGTGCCAGCAGCCGCTGGACTAGCGGGGGGGCCGACCAAGAGACCCAGTACTTC. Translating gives CASSRWTSGGADQETQYF.

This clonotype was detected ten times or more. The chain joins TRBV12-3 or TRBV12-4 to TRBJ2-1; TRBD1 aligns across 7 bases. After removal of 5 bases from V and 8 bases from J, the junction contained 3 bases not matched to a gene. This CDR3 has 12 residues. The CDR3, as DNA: TGTGCCAGCAGTCCCGACAGGGATGAGCAGTTCTTC. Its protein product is CASSPDRDEQFF.

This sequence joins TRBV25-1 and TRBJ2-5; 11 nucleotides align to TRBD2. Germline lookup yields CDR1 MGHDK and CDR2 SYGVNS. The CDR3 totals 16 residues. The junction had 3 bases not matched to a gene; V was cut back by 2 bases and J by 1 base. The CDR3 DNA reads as TGTGCCAGCAGTGAAGGGCTAGCGGGAGGCCAAGAGACCCAGTACTTC. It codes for CASSEGLAGGQETQYF.

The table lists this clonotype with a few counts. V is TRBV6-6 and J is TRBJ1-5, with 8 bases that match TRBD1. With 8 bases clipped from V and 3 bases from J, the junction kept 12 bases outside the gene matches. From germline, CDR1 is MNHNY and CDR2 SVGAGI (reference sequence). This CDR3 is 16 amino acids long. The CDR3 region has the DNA TGTGCCAGCCATCGCGACAGGGGCTTTGACAATCAGCCCCAGCATTTT. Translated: CASHRDRGFDNQPQHF.

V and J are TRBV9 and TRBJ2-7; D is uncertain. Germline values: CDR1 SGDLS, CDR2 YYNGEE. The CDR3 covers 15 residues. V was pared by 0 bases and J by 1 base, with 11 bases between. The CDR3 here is CASSVEALSSYEQYF. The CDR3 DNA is TGTGCCAGCAGCGTAGAAGCCTTGAGTTCCTACGAGCAGTACTTC.

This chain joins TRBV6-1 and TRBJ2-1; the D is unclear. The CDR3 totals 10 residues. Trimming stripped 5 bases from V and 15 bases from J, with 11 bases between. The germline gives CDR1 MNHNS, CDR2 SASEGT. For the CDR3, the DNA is TGTGCCAGCAGTCCGGAACCCGGGTTCTTC. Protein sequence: CASSPEPGFF.

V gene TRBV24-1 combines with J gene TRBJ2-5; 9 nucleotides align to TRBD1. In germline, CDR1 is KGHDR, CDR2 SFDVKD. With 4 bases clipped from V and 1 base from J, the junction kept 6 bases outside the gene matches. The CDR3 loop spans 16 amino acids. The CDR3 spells CATSEHGTGPQETQYF. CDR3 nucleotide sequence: TGTGCCACCAGTGAACACGGGACAGGGCCCCAAGAGACCCAGTACTTC.

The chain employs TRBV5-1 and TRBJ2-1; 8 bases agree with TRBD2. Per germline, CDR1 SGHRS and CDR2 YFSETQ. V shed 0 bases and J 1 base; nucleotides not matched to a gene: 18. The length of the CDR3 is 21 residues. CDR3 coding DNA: TGCGCCAGCAGCTTGGCGGGGGGGGTCTGGAGTAGGCGGGAGTCCTACAATGAGCAGTTCTTC. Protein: CASSLAGGVWSRRESYNEQFF.

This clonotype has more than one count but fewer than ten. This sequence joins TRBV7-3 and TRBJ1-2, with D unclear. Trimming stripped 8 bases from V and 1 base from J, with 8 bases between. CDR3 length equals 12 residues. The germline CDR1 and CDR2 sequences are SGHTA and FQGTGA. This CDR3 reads CASYISNYGYTF. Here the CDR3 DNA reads TGTGCCAGCTATATAAGTAACTATGGCTACACCTTC.

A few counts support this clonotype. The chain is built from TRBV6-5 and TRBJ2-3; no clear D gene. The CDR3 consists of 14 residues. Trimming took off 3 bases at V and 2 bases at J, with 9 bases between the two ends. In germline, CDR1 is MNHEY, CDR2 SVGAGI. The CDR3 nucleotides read TGTGCCAGCAGTTATGCTAGGAACACAGATACGCAGTATTTT. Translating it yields CASSYARNTDTQYF.

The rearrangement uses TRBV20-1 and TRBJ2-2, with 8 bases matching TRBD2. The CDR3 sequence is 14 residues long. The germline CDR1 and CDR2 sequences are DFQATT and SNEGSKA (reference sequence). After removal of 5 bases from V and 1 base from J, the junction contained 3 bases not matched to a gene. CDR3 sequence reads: CSAGTSRNTGELFF. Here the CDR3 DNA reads TGCAGTGCTGGGACTAGTAGGAACACCGGGGAGCTGTTTTTT.